The 20 T cell receptor beta chains reported below all come from one sample, sequenced in a study of blood T cell repertoires in COVID-19. Measured with immunoSEQ multiplex PCR; TCRdb has only the in-frame clones, and not every one. The sample has around 200,000 clones; roughly 78% are singletons. Sequences were obtained from peripheral blood. All receptors derive from an elderly woman with active or convalescent COVID-19.

This clone was seen a handful of times. The V call is TRBV2, the J call TRBJ1-4, with TRBD1 as a possible D gene (5 bases). CDR3 length: 15 amino acids. Germline CDR1 and CDR2: SNHLY and FYNNEI. V dropped 4 bases and J dropped 8 bases, with 17 bases sitting between them. CDR3 in DNA: TGTGCCAGCAGTGGAAGGCGGACATACGAAGAAAAACTGTTTTTT. As protein: CASSGRRTYEEKLFF.

For the CDR3, the DNA is TGTGCCAGAAGCTTGGGGGCATTGAAGTCCCACGAGCAGTACTTC. This translates into CARSLGALKSHEQYF. The chain combines TRBV5-3 with TRBJ2-7, with D uncertain. TRBV5-3 has ORF status, its function being uncertain. The CDR3 length is 15 residues. Trimming took 0 bases from V and 5 from J, leaving 15 bases between them.

V usage is TRBV14 and J usage is TRBJ1-4, with 9 bases fitting TRBD1. Germline CDR1 and CDR2: SGHDN and FVKESK. Trimming took 0 bases from V and 5 from J; bases not matched to a gene: 1. There are 15 residues in the CDR3. CDR3 protein: CASSQEQGANEKLFF. The CDR3 DNA sequence: TGTGCCAGCAGCCAAGAACAGGGGGCGAATGAAAAACTGTTTTTT.

This clone has only one observation. The V call is TRBV19, the J call TRBJ2-7; D perhaps matches TRBD1 (7 bases). V dropped 2 bases and J dropped 6 bases, with 14 bases sitting between them. This CDR3 contains 14 residues. In germline, CDR1 is LNHDA, CDR2 SQIVND (reference sequence). Written as DNA, the CDR3 is TGTGCCAGTAGTATACAGGCAGGGGGGCGCGAGCAGTACTTC. Translation: CASSIQAGGREQYF.

This clone was found a few times. The V and J genes are TRBV28 and TRBJ1-6; D is unresolved. Germline V CDR1 and CDR2: MDHEN, SYDVKM. The CDR3 consists of 13 residues. The V end was cut by 5 bases, the J end by 5 bases, with 7 bases between. DNA for the CDR3: TGTGCCAGCAGTACAGAGAATAATTCACCCCTCCACTTT. This translates into CASSTENNSPLHF.

The gene calls are TRBV4-3 and TRBJ2-1, with 7 positions matching TRBD1. This CDR3 is 15 amino acids long. Germline values: CDR1 LGHNA, CDR2 YSLEER. The J segment lost 1 base and the V segment lost 0 bases, leaving 0 bases of the junction unmatched. CDR3 protein: CASSQDRGSYNEQFF. CDR3 in DNA: TGCGCCAGCAGCCAAGACAGGGGGTCCTACAATGAGCAGTTCTTC.

The V gene is TRBV10-3, the J gene TRBJ1-1, with unresolved D. The germline CDR1 and CDR2 sequences are ENHRY and SYGVKD. V was pared by 2 bases and J by 0 bases, with 4 bases between. This CDR3 contains 13 residues. The CDR3 nucleotides are TGTGCCATCAGTGAGACAGTGAACACTGAAGCTTTCTTT. Its translation: CAISETVNTEAFF.

The chain carries TRBV24-1 and TRBJ2-7; TRBD1 aligns across 8 bases. Germline values: CDR1 KGHDR, CDR2 SFDVKD. CDR3 length: 18 amino acids. V lost 2 bases and J lost 5; bases outside the gene matches: 16. The CDR3 region is CATSDSRPGTGPMDEQYF. CDR3 bases: TGTGCCACCAGTGATTCTCGACCCGGGACAGGTCCCATGGACGAGCAGTACTTC.

The rearrangement links TRBV28 to TRBJ1-2, with TRBD1 identical over 7 bases. The CDR3 extends over 13 amino acids. The germline gives CDR1 MDHEN, CDR2 SYDVKM. V lost 6 bases to trimming and J lost 3 bases; unmatched junction nucleotides: 4. CDR3 DNA: TGTGCCAGCAGGAAAGGACAGGACTATGGCTACACCTTC. It encodes CASRKGQDYGYTF.

The V and J genes are TRBV19 and TRBJ1-5; D is possibly TRBD1 (5 bases). The CDR3 length is 14 residues. V lost 5 bases and J 9 bases, leaving 17 bases between the germline ends. In germline, CDR1 is LNHDA, CDR2 SQIVND (reference sequence). The CDR3 coding sequence is TGTGCCAGTAGTGGCGGGGGGGGGATTTTGCCCCAGCATTTT. It encodes CASSGGGGILPQHF.

The V call is TRBV19, the J call TRBJ1-1; 7 bases line up with TRBD1. This CDR3 is built from 15 residues. The J segment lost 2 bases and the V segment lost 3 bases, leaving 6 bases of the junction unmatched. CDR1 is LNHDA, CDR2 SQIVND, per germline (reference sequence). CDR3 sequence: CASSIRGTVNTEAFF. In nucleotides, the CDR3 is TGTGCCAGTAGTATCCGTGGGACAGTTAACACTGAAGCTTTCTTT.

The chain carries TRBV2 and TRBJ1-1, with unresolved D. Germline CDR1 reads SNHLY; CDR2 reads FYNNEI. V was clipped by 4 bases and J by 4 bases, with 10 bases between them. This CDR3 has 13 amino acids. CDR3 coding DNA: TGTGCCAGCAGTGCGGCGGAATTCACTGAAGCTTTCTTT. It translates to CASSAAEFTEAFF.

This clone was seen a few times. The rearrangement joins TRBV5-4 to TRBJ2-2; TRBD1 is a possible D gene (6 bases). From germline, CDR1 is SGHNT and CDR2 YYREEE (reference sequence). There are 16 residues in the CDR3. V lost 3 bases, J lost 4 bases, and 16 bases lay in between. The CDR3 spells CASSSKGGRGTGELFF. Here the CDR3 DNA reads TGTGCCAGCAGCTCCAAAGGCGGCAGGGGCACCGGGGAGCTGTTTTTT.

The rearrangement links TRBV6-2 or TRBV6-3 to TRBJ2-1; 10 positions match TRBD2. Trimming at V came to 0 bases and at J to 0 bases, leaving 5 bases not matched to a gene. The CDR3 is 18 amino acids. Germline V gives CDR1 MNHEY, CDR2 SVGEGT. CDR3 loop: CASSYSLQRGGSYNEQFF. The CDR3 DNA reads TGTGCCAGCAGTTACTCCCTCCAGCGGGGGGGCTCCTACAATGAGCAGTTCTTC.

This chain uses TRBV7-2 with TRBJ1-2; TRBD1 matches 8 bases. J gave up 4 bases and V 6 bases, and 10 bases lay outside the gene matches. In germline, CDR1 is SGHTA, CDR2 FQGNSA. The CDR3 is made up of 15 amino acids. The CDR3 protein is CASRAGQGQGYGYTF. CDR3 DNA sequence: TGTGCCAGCAGGGCAGGACAGGGCCAAGGCTATGGCTACACCTTC.

The chain links TRBV4-1 to TRBJ2-1, with 8 nucleotides matching TRBD1. The CDR3 runs 15 residues. CDR1 MGHRA and CDR2 YSYEKL come from the germline V gene. The V and J ends lost 3 bases and 9 bases, in that order; junction bases with no gene match: 10. CDR3 nucleotides: TGCGCCAGCAGCCAGTCAGGACAGGGAAGTAGTGAGCAGTTCTTC. It encodes CASSQSGQGSSEQFF.

This chain connects TRBV7-8 to TRBJ1-5, with 7 bases that match TRBD1. The germline CDR1 and CDR2 sequences are SGHVS and FQNEAQ. The CDR3 has 20 amino acids. After removal of 8 bases from V and 0 bases from J, the junction contained 22 bases not matched to a gene. Here the CDR3 DNA reads TGTGCCAGCGAGAGAAGGGCAGGGGGGAAAAAATCTGCTAGCAATCAGCCCCAGCATTTT. As protein: CASERRAGGKKSASNQPQHF.

The chain employs TRBV9 and TRBJ2-1; perhaps TRBD2 as D (6 bases). Germline V CDR1 and CDR2: SGDLS, YYNGEE. The CDR3 extends over 16 amino acids. V dropped 4 bases and J dropped 1 base, with 15 bases sitting between them. The CDR3 DNA is TGTGCCAGCAGCCGAAGCGGGCACGGATCCTACAATGAGCAGTTCTTC. It encodes CASSRSGHGSYNEQFF. Full variable domain (rest looked up from reference TRBV9 and TRBJ2-1): DSGVTQTPKHLITATGQRVTLRCSPRSGDLSVYWYQQSLDQGLQFLIQYYNGEERAKGNILERFSAQQFPDLHSELNLSSLELGDSALYFCASSRSGHGSYNEQFFGPGTRLTVL.

The chain combines TRBV15 with TRBJ1-3; maybe TRBD1 (5 bases). Germline V gene sequence: CDR1 LNHNV, CDR2 YYDKDF (reference sequence). The V gene lost 5 bases and the J gene lost 0 bases, with 17 bases spanning the gap. The CDR3 is made up of 17 amino acids. This CDR3 is CATSARDSRSSGNTIYF. CDR3 bases: TGTGCCACCAGCGCCCGGGACTCCCGGAGCTCTGGAAACACCATATATTTT.

This clone was detected only once. The chain employs TRBV11-1 and TRBJ1-2; D not certain. CDR1 SGHAT and CDR2 FQDESV come from the germline V gene (reference sequence). V lost 0 bases, J lost 4 bases, and 9 bases lay in between. The CDR3 extends over 14 amino acids. The CDR3 region is CASSLAPRGYGYTF. The CDR3 DNA reads TGTGCCAGCAGCTTAGCGCCCCGGGGCTATGGCTACACCTTC.